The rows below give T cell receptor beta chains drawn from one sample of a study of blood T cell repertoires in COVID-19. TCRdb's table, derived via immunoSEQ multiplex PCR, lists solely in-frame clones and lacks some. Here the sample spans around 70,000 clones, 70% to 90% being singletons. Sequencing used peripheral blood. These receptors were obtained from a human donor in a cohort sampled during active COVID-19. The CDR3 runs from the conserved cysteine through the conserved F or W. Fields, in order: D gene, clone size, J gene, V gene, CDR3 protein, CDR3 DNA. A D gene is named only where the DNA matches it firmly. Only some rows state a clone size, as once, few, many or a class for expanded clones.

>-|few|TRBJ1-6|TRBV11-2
CASSLDQNGIFGNSPLHF
TGTGCCAGCAGCTTAGATCAGAACGGTATTTTCGGGAATTCACCCCTCCACTTT
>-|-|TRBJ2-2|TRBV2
CASFGGLGNTGELFF
TGTGCCAGCTTTGGGGGGTTAGGGAACACCGGGGAGCTGTTTTTT
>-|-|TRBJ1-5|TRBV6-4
CASTSYDWRQPQHF
TGTGCCAGCACGAGTTATGATTGGCGGCAGCCCCAGCATTTT
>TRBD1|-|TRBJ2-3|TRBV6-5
CASRGGRTDTQYF
TGTGCCAGCAGAGGGGGCCGAACAGATACGCAGTATTTT
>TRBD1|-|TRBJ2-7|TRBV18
CASSPTGTAYEQYF
TGTGCCAGCTCACCAACCGGGACAGCCTACGAGCAGTACTTC
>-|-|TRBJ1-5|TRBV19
CASSIGTDRRNQPQHF
TGTGCCAGTAGTATTGGAACAGATCGACGCAATCAGCCCCAGCATTTT
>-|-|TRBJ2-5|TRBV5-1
CASSWGGLGTETQYF
TGCGCCAGCAGCTGGGGCGGATTAGGTACGGAGACCCAGTACTTC
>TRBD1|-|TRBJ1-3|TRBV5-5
CASWDRGANTIYF
TGTGCCAGCTGGGACAGGGGGGCAAACACCATATATTTT
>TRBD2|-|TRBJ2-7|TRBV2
CASRARTGGSYEQYF
TGTGCCAGCAGGGCTCGGACGGGGGGATCCTACGAGCAGTACTTC
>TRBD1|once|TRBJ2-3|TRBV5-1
CASSISTGKADTQYF
TGCGCCAGCAGCATCTCGACAGGGAAGGCAGATACGCAGTATTTT
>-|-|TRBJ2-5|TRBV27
CASSSLGQFFQETQYF
TGTGCCAGCAGTTCATTAGGACAGTTCTTCCAAGAGACCCAGTACTTC
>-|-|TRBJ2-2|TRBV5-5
CASSLDRTGELFF
TGTGCCAGCAGCTTGGACAGAACCGGGGAGCTGTTTTTT
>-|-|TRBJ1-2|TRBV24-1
CATSDPGRYGYTF
TGTGCCACCAGTGATCCAGGGAGGTATGGCTACACCTTC
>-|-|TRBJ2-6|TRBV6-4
CASSGGTGANVLTF
TGTGCCAGCAGTGGGGGGACAGGGGCCAACGTCCTGACTTTC
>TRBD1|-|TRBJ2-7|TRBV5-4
CASSSRQGFYEQYF
TGTGCCAGCAGCTCTAGACAGGGATTCTACGAGCAGTACTTC
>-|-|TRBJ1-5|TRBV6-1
CASSETGDQPQHF
TGTGCCAGCAGTGAAACCGGAGATCAGCCCCAGCATTTT
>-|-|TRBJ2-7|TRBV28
CASSFSTSPYEQYF
TGTGCCAGCAGTTTTAGTACGTCTCCCTACGAGCAGTACTTC
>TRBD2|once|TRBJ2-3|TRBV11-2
CASSLAGRGGFKDTQYF
TGTGCCAGCAGCTTAGCTGGGCGGGGGGGGTTTAAAGATACGCAGTATTTT
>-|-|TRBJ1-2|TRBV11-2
CASSREAGDYGYTF
TGTGCCAGCAGTCGAGAAGCAGGGGACTATGGCTACACCTTC
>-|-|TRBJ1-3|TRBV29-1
CSVGSGGNTIYF
TGCAGCGTTGGCAGCGGAGGAAACACCATATATTTT
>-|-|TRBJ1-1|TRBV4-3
CASSQEPTGTEAFF
TGCGCCAGCAGCCAAGAACCGACGGGCACTGAAGCTTTCTTT
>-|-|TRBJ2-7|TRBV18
CASSRMRTATSYEQYF
TGTGCCAGCTCACGTATGAGGACAGCCACATCCTACGAGCAGTACTTC
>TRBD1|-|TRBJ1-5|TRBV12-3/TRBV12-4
CASSFERTGLNF
TGTGCCAGCAGTTTTGAAAGGACAGGGTTGAATTTT
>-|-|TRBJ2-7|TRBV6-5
CASSYGGLGYEQYF
TGTGCCAGCAGTTACGGCGGACTTGGCTACGAGCAGTACTTC
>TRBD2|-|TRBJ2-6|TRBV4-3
CASSQDPAGSSGANVLTF
TGCGCCAGCAGCCAAGATCCAGCGGGAAGCTCTGGGGCCAACGTCCTGACTTTC
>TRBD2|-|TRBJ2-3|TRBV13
CASSLERGRRGTDTQYF
TGTGCCAGCAGCTTAGAGCGGGGCCGAAGGGGCACAGATACGCAGTATTTT
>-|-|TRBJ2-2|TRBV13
CASSKLTVNSAGELFF
TGTGCCAGCAGCAAACTGACAGTTAATTCCGCCGGGGAGCTGTTTTTT
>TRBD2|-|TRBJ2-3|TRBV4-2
CASSLTSGEGDTQYF
TGTGCCAGCAGCCTTACTAGCGGGGAGGGAGATACGCAGTATTTT
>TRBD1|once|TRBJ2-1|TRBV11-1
CASTTRWDRDEQFF
TGTGCCAGCACCACCAGGTGGGACAGGGATGAGCAGTTCTTC
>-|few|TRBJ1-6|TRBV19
CASSTGVSYNSPLHF
TGTGCCAGTAGTACCGGAGTCTCCTATAATTCACCCCTCCACTTT
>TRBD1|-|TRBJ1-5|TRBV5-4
CASSLAGGNQPQHF
TGTGCCAGCAGCTTGGCAGGGGGAAATCAGCCCCAGCATTTT
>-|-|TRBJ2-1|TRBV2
CASSAQGSNGDEQFF
TGTGCCAGCAGTGCCCAGGGGTCGAATGGAGATGAGCAGTTCTTC
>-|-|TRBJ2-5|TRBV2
CASRGRAPQETQYF
TGTGCCAGCAGAGGCAGGGCCCCCCAAGAGACCCAGTACTTC
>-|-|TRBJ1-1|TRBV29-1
CSAREGRGEAFF
TGCAGCGCCCGGGAAGGTCGGGGTGAAGCTTTCTTT
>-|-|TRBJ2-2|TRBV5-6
CASSLSVSQGGTGELFF
TGTGCCAGCAGCTTGAGTGTATCGCAGGGGGGCACCGGGGAGCTGTTTTTT